These 2 T cell receptor beta chains share one sample of origin, sequenced in a study of T cells in Graves' hyperthyroidism and ophthalmopathy. Amplification of TCR beta CDR3 regions used RNA as the template. HTBI primers were used for first-round RT-PCR of the TCR CDR3. Using its own MiXCR run on the multiplex PCR reads, TCRdb lists one record per CDR3 protein. The sample yields about 620,000 distinct CDR3 sequences, about 17% seen once. The specimen sequenced was blood. The receptors were gathered from a woman in her 30s with Graves' hyperthyroidism.

This clonotype was observed a handful of times. The chain joins TRBV28 to TRBJ1-6; TRBD1 aligns across 7 bases. Trimming took 6 bases from V and 7 from J; bases not matched to a gene: 15. Germline CDR1 MDHEN, CDR2 SYDVKM. The CDR3 has 17 amino acids. The DNA of the CDR3 is TGTGCCAGCAGCGAGACAAGGATTAGGGGGCGGAATTCACCCCTCCACTTT. It encodes CASSETRIRGRNSPLHF. The complete variable domain, with remaining parts taken from reference TRBV28 and TRBJ1-6, reads DVKVTQSSRYLVKRTGEKVFLECVQDMDHENMFWYRQDPGLGLRLIYFSYDVKMKEKGDIPEGYSVSREKKERFSLILESASTNQTSMYLCASSETRIRGRNSPLHFGNGTRLTVT.

This clonotype was counted between two and nine times. The chain recombines TRBV20-1 with TRBJ1-4; D not resolved. Germline V CDR1 and CDR2: DFQATT, SNEGSKA (reference sequence). V was clipped by 0 bases and J by 13 bases, with 9 bases between them. There are 11 residues in the CDR3. CDR3: CSARDARRLFF. For the CDR3, the DNA is TGCAGTGCTAGAGACGCCAGGAGACTGTTTTTT.